The clone carrying this T cell receptor (beta chain) was counted many times. The antigen is undetermined. This sample is part of a study of T cell repertoires in cytomegalovirus infection. Looking at the study overall: Both CMV infection and a matching HLA type were indicated by public TCR beta signatures. Study-wide findings and caveats: Cumulative frequency (of public TCR beta family members) identified carriers of CMV plus the relevant HLA. HLA-C-restricted CMV clonotypes gave the most frequent clonotype in two of eight donors.

V dropped 4 bases and J dropped 1; count of bases not matched to a gene: 7. Germline assignment: CDR1 SGHTA and CDR2 FQGNSA. The CDR3 is 16 amino acids. Each CDR3 protein gets one entry after TCRdb re-called the reads with MiXCR. The table lists some 180,000 distinct CDR3 sequences, roughly 9.8% of them singletons. This TCR came from a human donor in good health (CMV status not recorded). Some clones in this sample may be carry-over from other donors' samples. Sequenced material: PBMCs. The chain is built from TRBV7-2 and TRBJ2-3, with TRBD1 identical over 8 bases. The CDR3 bases are TGTGCCAGCAGCTCAGCTCGGACAGGGCGCACAGATACGCAGTATTTT. Protein: CASSSARTGRTDTQYF.